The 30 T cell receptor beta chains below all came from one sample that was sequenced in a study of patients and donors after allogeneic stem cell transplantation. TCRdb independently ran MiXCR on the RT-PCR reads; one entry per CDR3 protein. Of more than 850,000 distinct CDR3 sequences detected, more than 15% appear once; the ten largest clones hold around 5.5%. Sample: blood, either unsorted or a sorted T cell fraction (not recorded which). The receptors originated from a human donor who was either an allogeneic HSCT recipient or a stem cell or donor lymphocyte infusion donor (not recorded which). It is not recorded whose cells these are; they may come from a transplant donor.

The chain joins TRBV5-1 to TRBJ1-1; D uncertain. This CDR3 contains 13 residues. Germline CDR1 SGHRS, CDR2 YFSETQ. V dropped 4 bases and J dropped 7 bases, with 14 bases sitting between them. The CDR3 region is CASSLGGLIEAFF. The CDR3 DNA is TGCGCCAGCAGCCTAGGCGGGCTTATTGAAGCTTTCTTT.

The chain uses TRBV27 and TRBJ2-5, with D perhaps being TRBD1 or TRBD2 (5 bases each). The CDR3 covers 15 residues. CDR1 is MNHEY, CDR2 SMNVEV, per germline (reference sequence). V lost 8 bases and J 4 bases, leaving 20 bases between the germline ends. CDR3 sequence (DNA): TGTGCCAGCGGCTCGCCTGACTCGAGGGGAGAGACCCAGTACTTC. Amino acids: CASGSPDSRGETQYF.

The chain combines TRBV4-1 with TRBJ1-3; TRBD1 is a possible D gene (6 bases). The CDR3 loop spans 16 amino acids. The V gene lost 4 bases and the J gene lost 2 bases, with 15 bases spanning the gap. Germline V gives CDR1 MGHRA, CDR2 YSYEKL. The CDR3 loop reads CASSRQGTRAGNTIYF. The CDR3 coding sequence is TGCGCCAGCAGCCGTCAGGGGACAAGAGCTGGAAACACCATATATTTT.

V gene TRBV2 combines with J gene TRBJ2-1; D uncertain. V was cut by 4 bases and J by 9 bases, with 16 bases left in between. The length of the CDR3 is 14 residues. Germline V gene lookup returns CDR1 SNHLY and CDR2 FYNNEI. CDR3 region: CASSVGPAPSEQFF. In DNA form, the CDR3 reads TGTGCCAGCAGTGTTGGTCCGGCCCCAAGTGAGCAGTTCTTC.

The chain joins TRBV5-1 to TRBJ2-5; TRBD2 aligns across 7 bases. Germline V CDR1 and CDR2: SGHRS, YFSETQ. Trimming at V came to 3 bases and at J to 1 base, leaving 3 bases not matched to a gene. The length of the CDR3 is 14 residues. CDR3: CASSWEGSQETQYF. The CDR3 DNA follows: TGCGCCAGCAGCTGGGAGGGCTCCCAAGAGACCCAGTACTTC.

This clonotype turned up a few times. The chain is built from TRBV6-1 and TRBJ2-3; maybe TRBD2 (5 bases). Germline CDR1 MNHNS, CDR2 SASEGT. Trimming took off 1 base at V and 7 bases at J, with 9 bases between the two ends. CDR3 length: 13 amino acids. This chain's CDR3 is CASSEVLGNTQYF. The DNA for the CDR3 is TGTGCCAGCAGTGAAGTACTAGGTAATACGCAGTATTTT.

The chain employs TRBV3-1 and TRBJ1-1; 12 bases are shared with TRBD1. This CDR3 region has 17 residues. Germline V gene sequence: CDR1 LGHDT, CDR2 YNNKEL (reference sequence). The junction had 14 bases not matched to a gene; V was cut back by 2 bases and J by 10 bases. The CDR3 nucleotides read TGTGCCAGCAGCCAATTAAAAGGGGACAGGGGGCGACGCGGAGCTTTCTTT. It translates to CASSQLKGDRGRRGAFF.

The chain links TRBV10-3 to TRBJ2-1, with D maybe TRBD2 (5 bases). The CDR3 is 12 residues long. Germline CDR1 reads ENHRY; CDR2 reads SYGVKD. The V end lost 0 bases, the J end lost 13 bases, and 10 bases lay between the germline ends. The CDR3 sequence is CAISESGSQQFF. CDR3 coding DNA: TGTGCCATCAGTGAGTCAGGGAGCCAACAGTTCTTC.

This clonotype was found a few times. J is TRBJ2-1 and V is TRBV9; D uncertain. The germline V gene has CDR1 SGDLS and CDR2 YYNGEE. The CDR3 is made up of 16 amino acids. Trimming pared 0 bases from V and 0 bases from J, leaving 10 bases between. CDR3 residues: CASSVDGSSSYNEQFF. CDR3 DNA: TGTGCCAGCAGCGTAGATGGGTCTAGCTCCTACAATGAGCAGTTCTTC.

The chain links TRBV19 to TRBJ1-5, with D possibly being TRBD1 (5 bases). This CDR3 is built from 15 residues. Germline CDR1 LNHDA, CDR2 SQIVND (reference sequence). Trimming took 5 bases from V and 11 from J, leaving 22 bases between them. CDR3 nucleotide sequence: TGTGCCAGTAGTCCCATTTCGGGACGTGAAGCCTCCCAGCATTTT. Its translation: CASSPISGREASQHF. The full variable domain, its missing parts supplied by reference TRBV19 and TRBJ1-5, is DGGITQSPKYLFRKEGQNVTLSCEQNLNHDAMYWYRQDPGQGLRLIYYSQIVNDFQKGDIAEGYSVSREKKESFPLTVTSAQKNPTAFYLCASSPISGREASQHFGDGTRLSIL.

The CDR3 reads CASSLPHRGGETQYF. The CDR3 DNA sequence: TGTGCCAGCAGCTTGCCCCACAGGGGGGGAGAGACCCAGTACTTC. This chain links TRBV5-6 with TRBJ2-5, with D possibly being TRBD1 (8 bases). Trimming took off 1 base at V and 4 bases at J, with 14 bases between the two ends. The CDR3 spans 15 residues. Germline V gives CDR1 SGHDT, CDR2 YYEEEE.

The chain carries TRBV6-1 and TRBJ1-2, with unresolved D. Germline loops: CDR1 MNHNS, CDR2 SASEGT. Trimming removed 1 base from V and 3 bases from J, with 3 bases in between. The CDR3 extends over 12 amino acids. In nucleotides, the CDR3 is TGTGCCAGCAGTGAAGAGGACTATGGCTACACCTTC. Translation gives CASSEEDYGYTF.

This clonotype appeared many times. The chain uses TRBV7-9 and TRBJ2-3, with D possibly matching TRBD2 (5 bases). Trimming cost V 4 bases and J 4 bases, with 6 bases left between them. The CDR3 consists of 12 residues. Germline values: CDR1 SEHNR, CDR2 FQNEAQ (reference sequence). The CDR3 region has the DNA TGTGCCAGCAGCTACGGGGCAGATACGCAGTATTTT. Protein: CASSYGADTQYF.

CDR3 DNA sequence: TGTGCCAGCAGGAGGGGGACGGGGCTCACAGATACGCAGTATTTT. This translates into CASRRGTGLTDTQYF. The chain is built from TRBV6-1 and TRBJ2-3, with D perhaps TRBD1 (6 bases). Deletions cut 6 bases from V and 2 bases from J, with 15 bases between. The CDR3 loop spans 15 amino acids. Germline V lookup: CDR1 MNHNS, CDR2 SASEGT.

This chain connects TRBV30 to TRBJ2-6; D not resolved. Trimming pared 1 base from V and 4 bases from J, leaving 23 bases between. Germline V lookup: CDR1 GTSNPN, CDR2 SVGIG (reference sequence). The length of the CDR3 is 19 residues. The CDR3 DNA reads TGTGCCTGGAGTGGTAAGACTGGGAACCCTCTGTTAGGGGCCAACGTCCTGACTTTC. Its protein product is CAWSGKTGNPLLGANVLTF.

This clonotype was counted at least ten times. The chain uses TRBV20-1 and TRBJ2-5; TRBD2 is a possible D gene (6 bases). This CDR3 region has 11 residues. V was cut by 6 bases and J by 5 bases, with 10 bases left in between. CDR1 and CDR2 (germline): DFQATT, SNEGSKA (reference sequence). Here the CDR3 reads CSAIGGETQYF. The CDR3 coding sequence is TGCAGTGCCATCGGAGGGGAGACCCAGTACTTC.

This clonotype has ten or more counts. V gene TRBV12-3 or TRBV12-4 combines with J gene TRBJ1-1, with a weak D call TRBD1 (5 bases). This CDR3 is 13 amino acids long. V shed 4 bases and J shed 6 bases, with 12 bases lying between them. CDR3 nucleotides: TGTGCCAGCAGTTATCCAGGGACCCCTGAAGCTTTCTTT. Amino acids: CASSYPGTPEAFF.

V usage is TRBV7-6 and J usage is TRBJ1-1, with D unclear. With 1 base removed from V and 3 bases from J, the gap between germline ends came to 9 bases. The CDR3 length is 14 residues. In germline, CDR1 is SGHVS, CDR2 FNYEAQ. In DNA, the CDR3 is TGTGCCAGCAGCTTAGAGGTTGCCCACACTGAAGCTTTCTTT. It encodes CASSLEVAHTEAFF.

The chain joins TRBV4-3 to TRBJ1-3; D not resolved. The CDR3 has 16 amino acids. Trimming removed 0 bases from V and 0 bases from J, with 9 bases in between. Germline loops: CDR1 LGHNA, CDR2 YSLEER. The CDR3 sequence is CASSQDRSVSGNTIYF. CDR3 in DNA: TGCGCCAGCAGCCAAGATCGTTCGGTCTCTGGAAACACCATATATTTT.

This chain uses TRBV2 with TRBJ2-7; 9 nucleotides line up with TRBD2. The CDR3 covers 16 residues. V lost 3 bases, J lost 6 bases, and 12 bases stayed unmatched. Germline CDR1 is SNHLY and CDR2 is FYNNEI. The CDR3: CASSDRSGTSSSEQYF. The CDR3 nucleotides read TGTGCCAGCAGTGACCGTTCCGGGACTAGCAGCTCCGAGCAGTACTTC.

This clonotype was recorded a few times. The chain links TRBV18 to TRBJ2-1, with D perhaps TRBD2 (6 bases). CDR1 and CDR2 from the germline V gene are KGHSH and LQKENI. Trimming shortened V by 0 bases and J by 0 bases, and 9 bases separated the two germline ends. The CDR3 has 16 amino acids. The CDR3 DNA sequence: TGTGCCAGCTCACCACCTGAGCGGGTCTCCTACAATGAGCAGTTCTTC. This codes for CASSPPERVSYNEQFF.

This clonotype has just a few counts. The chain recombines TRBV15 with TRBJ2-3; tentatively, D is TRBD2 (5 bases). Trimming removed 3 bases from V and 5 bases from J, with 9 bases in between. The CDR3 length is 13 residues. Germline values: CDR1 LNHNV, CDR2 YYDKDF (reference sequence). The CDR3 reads CATSRGSGDTQYF. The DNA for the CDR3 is TGTGCCACCAGCAGGGGAAGCGGAGATACGCAGTATTTT.

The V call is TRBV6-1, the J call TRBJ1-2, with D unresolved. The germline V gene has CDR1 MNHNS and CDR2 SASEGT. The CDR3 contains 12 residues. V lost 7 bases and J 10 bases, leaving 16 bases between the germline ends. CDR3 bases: TGTGCCAGCACGACGACGGGCCAAACCTACACCTTC. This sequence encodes CASTTTGQTYTF.

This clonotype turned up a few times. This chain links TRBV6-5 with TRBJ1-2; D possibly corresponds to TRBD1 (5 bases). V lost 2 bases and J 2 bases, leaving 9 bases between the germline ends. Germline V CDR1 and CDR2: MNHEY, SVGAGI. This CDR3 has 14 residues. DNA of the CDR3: TGTGCCAGCAGTTACGGGGGGGAGAACTATGGCTACACCTTC. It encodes CASSYGGENYGYTF.

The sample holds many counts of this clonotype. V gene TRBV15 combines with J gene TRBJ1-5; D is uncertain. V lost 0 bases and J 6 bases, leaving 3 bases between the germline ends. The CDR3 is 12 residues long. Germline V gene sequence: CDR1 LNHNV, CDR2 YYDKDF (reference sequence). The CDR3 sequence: CATSREAQPQHF. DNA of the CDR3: TGTGCCACCAGCAGAGAGGCTCAGCCCCAGCATTTT.

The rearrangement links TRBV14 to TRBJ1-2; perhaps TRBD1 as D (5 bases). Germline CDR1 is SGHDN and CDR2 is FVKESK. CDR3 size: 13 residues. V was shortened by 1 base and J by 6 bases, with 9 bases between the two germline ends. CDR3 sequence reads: CASSQGQLNGYTF. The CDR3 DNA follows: TGTGCCAGCAGCCAAGGACAGCTCAATGGCTACACCTTC.

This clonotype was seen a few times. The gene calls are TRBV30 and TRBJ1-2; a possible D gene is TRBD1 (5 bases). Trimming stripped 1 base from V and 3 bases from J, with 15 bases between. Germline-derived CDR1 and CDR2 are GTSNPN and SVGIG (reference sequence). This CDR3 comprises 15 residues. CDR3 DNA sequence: TGTGCCTGGAGTGCAGGGACCGGCGGGCACTATGGCTACACCTTC. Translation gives CAWSAGTGGHYGYTF.

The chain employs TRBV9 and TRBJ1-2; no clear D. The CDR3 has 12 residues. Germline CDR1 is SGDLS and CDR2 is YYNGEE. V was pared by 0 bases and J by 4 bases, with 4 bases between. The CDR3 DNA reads TGTGCCAGCAGCGTAGCCAGCTATGGCTACACCTTC. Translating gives CASSVASYGYTF.

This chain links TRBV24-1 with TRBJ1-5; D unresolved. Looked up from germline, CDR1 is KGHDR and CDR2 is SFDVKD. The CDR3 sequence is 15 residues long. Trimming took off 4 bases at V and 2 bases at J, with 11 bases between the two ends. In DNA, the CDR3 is TGTGCCACCAGTGACCGAGATTCTGGCAATCAGCCCCAGCATTTT. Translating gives CATSDRDSGNQPQHF.

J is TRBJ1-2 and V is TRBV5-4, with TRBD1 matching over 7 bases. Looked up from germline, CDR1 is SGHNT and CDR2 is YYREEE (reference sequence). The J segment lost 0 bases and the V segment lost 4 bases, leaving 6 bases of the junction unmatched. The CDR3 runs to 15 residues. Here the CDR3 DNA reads TGTGCCAGCAGCCAAGGGACAGACGCTAACTATGGCTACACCTTC. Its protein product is CASSQGTDANYGYTF.